This TCR beta chain was recorded in a study of T cell responses to AZD1222 COVID-19 vaccine. Study-level findings and limits: In the spike-specific TCR repertoire, nearly half reportedly target unmutated variant regions.

TCRdb keeps only in-frame clones here, not all; method: immunoSEQ multiplex PCR. The sample carries roughly 100,000 clones, around nine tenths recorded once. Trimming cost V 1 base and J 8 bases, with 12 bases left between them. Germline V gene lookup returns CDR1 LGHDT and CDR2 YNNKEL (reference sequence). The CDR3 sequence is 15 residues long. This clone was counted a few times. What it recognizes is unknown. The TCR was taken from an adult who received the MenACWY meningococcal vaccine as a control. Specimen: peripheral blood, collected 28 days after the second dose of the MenACWY control vaccine. This chain uses TRBV3-1 (or the pseudogene TRBV3-2) with TRBJ1-6, with D unresolved. This CDR3 reads CASSQGGQVYSPLHF. The CDR3 DNA follows: TGTGCCAGCAGCCAAGGCGGTCAGGTTTATTCACCCCTCCACTTT.